This TCR beta chain came from a study of post-analysis software for immune sequencing data. Tagging with unique molecular identifiers was a feature of the TCR beta cDNA libraries. The authors obtained roughly 0.5 million cDNA molecules from approximately 0.91 to 9.4 million T cells. Via MiXCR, TCRdb re-called the PCR reads, giving one row per CDR3 protein. Here the sample spans just over 250,000 distinct CDR3 sequences, approximately 34% being singletons. The receptor comes from a girl aged 5 to 17 with multiple sclerosis. Sequencing was carried out using blood.

The CDR3 DNA sequence: TGTGCCAGCTCACGCCAGACAGGGAATAATGAAAAACTGTTTTTT. Its protein is CASSRQTGNNEKLFF. The J gene is TRBJ1-4, the V gene TRBV18; 7 bases line up with TRBD1. Germline assignment: CDR1 KGHSH and CDR2 LQKENI. CDR3 length equals 15 residues. Unmatched junction bases numbered 6, after V lost 4 bases and J lost 4 bases.